This T cell receptor beta chain was sequenced during a study of blood T cell repertoires in COVID-19. Study background: In each case, the material was cDNA or gDNA derived from T cells, B-cell-depleted T cells, or PBMCs.

The CDR3 is 17 amino acids. Germline values: CDR1 MDHEN, CDR2 SYDVKM. Trimming at V came to 6 bases and at J to 4 bases, leaving 15 bases not matched to a gene. Repertoires were generated with immunoSEQ multiplex PCR, while TCRdb's copy carries only in-frame clones and drops some. The sample carries 200,000 to 300,000 clones, more than 80% recorded once. A few counts support this clone. The sample was peripheral blood. The J gene is TRBJ2-3, the V gene TRBV28, with 8 bases that match TRBD1. The TCR originated in a human donor in a cohort sampled during active COVID-19. Written as DNA, the CDR3 is TGTGCCAGCAGCCGGCTCGCCCAGGGGGCTATCGCAGATACGCAGTATTTT. Translating gives CASSRLAQGAIADTQYF. The variable domain in full, with the rest retrieved from reference TRBV28 and TRBJ2-3, is DVKVTQSSRYLVKRTGEKVFLECVQDMDHENMFWYRQDPGLGLRLIYFSYDVKMKEKGDIPEGYSVSREKKERFSLILESASTNQTSMYLCASSRLAQGAIADTQYFGPGTRLTVL.